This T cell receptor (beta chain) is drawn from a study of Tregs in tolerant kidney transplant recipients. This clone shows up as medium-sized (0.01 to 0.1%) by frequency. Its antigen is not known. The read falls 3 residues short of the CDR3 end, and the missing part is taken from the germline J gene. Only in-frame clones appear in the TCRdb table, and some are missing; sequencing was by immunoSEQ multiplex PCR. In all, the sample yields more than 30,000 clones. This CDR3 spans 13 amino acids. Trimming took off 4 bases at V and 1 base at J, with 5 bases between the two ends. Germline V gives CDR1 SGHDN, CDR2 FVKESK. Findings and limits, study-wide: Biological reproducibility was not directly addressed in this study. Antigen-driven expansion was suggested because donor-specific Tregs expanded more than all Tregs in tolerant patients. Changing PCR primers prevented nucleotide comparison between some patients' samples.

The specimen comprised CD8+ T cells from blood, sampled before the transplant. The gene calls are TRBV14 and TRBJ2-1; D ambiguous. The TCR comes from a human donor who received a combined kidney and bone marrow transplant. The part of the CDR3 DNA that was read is TGTGCCAGCAGCCCTTTTTCCTACAATGAG. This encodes CASSPFSYNE. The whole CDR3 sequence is CASSPFSYNEQFF.